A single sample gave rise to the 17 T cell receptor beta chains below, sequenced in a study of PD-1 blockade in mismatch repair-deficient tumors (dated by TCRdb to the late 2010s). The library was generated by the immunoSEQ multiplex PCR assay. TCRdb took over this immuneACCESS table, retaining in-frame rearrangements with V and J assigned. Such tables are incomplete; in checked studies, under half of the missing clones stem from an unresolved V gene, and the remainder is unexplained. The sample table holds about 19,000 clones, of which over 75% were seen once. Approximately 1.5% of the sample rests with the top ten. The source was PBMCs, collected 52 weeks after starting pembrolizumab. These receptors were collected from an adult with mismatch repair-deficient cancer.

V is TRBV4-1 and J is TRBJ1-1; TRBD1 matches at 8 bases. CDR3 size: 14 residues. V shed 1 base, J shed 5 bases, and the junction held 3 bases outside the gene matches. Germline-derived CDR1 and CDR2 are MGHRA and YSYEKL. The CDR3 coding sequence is TGCGCCAGCAGCCAAGGTCAGGGGGCTACTGAAGCTTTCTTT. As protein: CASSQGQGATEAFF.

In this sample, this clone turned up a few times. The CDR3 loop is CASVAQGGGYTF. CDR3 coding DNA: TGTGCCAGCGTGGCTCAGGGGGGTGGCTACACCTTC. The V call is TRBV28, the J call TRBJ1-2; 7 bases align to TRBD1. V was clipped by 8 bases and J by 7 bases; unmatched bases: 7. In germline, CDR1 is MDHEN, CDR2 SYDVKM. CDR3 size: 12 residues.

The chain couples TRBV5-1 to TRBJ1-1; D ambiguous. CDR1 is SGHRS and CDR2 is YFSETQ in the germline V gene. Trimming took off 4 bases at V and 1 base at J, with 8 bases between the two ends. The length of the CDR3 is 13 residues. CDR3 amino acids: CASSVDPNTEAFF. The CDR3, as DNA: TGCGCCAGCAGCGTAGATCCGAACACTGAAGCTTTCTTT.

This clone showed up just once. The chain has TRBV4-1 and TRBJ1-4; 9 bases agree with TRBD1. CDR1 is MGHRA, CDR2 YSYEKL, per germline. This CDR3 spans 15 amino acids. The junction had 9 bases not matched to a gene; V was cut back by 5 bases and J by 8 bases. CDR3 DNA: TGCGCCAGCAGCACCCGGACAGGGGCACAGGAAAAACTGTTTTTT. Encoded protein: CASSTRTGAQEKLFF.

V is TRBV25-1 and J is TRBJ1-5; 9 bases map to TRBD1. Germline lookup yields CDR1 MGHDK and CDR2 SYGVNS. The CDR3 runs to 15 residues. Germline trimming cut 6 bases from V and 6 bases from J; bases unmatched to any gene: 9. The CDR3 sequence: CASRITGTGSQPQHF. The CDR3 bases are TGTGCCAGCAGGATCACCGGGACAGGGAGTCAGCCCCAGCATTTT.

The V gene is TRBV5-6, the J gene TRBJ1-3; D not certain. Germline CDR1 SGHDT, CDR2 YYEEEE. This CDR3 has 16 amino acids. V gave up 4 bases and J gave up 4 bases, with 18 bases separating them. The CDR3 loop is CASSRPAGAGGNTIYF. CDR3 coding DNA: TGTGCCAGCAGCCGCCCAGCGGGCGCGGGAGGAAACACCATATATTTT.

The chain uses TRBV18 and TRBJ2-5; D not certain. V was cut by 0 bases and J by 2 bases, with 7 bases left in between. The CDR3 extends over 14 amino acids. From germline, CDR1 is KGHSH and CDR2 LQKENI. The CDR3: CASSPPDFQETQYF. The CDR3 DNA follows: TGTGCCAGCTCACCACCCGACTTTCAAGAGACCCAGTACTTC.

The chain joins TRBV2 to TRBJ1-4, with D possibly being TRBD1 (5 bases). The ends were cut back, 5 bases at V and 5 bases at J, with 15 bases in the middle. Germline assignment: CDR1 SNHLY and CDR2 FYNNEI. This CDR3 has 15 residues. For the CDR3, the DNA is TGTGCCAGCAGTAGCCGGGGGATGGGGAATGAAAAACTGTTTTTT. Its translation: CASSSRGMGNEKLFF.

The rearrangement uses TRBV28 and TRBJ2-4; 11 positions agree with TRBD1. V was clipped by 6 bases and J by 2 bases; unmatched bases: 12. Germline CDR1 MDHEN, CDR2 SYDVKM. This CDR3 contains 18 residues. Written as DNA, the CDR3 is TGTGCCAGCAGAGGTAGGACAGGGGGCGCGGGACCCAAAAACATTCAGTACTTC. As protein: CASRGRTGGAGPKNIQYF.

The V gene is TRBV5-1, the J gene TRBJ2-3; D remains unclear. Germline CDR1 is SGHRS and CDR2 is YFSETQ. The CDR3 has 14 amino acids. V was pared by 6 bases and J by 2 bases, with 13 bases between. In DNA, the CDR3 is TGCGCCAGCACATGGAGCTCTTTCACAGATACGCAGTATTTT. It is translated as CASTWSSFTDTQYF. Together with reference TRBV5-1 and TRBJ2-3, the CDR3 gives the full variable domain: KAGVTQTPRYLIKTRGQQVTLSCSPISGHRSVSWYQQTPGQGLQFLFEYFSETQRNKGNFPGRFSGRQFSNSRSEMNVSTLELGDSALYLCASTWSSFTDTQYFGPGTRLTVL.

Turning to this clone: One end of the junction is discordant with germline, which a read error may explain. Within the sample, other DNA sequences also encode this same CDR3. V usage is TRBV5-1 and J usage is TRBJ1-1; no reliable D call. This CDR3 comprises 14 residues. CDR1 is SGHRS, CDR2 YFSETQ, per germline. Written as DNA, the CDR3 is TGCGCCAGCAGCTTGTTCGGCGGAAACACTGAGGCTTTCTTT. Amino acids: CASSLFGGNTEAFF. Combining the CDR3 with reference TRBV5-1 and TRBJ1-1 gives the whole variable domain KAGVTQTPRYLIKTRGQQVTLSCSPISGHRSVSWYQQTPGQGLQFLFEYFSETQRNKGNFPGRFSGRQFSNSRSEMNVSTLELGDSALYLCASSLFGGNTEAFFGQGTRLTVV.

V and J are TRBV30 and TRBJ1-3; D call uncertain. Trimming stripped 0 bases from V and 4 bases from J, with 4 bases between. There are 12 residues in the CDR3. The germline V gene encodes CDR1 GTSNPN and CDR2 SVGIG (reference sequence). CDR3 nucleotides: TGTGCCTGGAGTGTAGCCGGAAACACCATATATTTT. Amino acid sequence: CAWSVAGNTIYF. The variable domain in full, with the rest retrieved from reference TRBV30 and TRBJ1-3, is SQTIHQWPATLVQPVGSPLSLECTVEGTSNPNLYWYRQAAGRGLQLLFYSVGIGQISSEVPQNLSASRPQDRQFILSSKKLLLSDSGFYLCAWSVAGNTIYFGEGSWLTVV.

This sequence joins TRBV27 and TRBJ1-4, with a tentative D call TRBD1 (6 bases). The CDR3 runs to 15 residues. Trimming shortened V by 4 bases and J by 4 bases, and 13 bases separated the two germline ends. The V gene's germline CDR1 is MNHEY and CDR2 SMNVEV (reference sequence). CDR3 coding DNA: TGTGCCAGCAGTTCCCACAGGGACATTAATGAAAAACTGTTTTTT. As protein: CASSSHRDINEKLFF.

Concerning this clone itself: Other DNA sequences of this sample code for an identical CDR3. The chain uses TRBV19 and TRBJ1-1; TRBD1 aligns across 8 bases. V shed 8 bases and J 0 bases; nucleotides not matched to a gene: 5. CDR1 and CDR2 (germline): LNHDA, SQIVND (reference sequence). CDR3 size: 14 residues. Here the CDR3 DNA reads TGTGCCAGTTACACAGGGGGTTTGAACACTGAAGCTTTCTTT. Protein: CASYTGGLNTEAFF.

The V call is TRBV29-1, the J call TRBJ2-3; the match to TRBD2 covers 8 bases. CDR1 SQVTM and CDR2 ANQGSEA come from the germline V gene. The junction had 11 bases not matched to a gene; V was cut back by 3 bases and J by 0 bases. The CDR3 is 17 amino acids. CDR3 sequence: CSVDRSGTVYSTDTQYF. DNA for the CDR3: TGCAGCGTTGATCGTAGCGGGACCGTATATAGCACAGATACGCAGTATTTT.

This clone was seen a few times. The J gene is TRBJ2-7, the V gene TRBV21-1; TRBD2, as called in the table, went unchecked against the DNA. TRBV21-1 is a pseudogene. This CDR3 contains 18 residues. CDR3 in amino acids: CASSTRIVGLAGDYEQYF. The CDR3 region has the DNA TGTGCCAGCAGCACCAGGATTGTGGGACTAGCGGGAGACTACGAGCAGTACTTC.

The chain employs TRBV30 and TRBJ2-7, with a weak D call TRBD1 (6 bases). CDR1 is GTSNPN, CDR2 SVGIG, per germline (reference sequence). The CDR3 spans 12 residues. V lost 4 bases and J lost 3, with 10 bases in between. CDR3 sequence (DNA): TGTGCCTGGACCCCGGACAGCTACGAGCAGTACTTC. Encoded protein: CAWTPDSYEQYF.